The clone carrying this T cell receptor beta chain showed up just a few times. The antigen remains unidentified. The sample is drawn from a study of beta chain features in type 1 diabetes. Overall study context: Healthy donors, compared against patients, showed similar age, gender and cell yields. Study-wide findings and caveats: Patients' naive, central memory and regulatory TCRB repertoires appeared more alike than those of healthy donors. When Type 1 diabetes patients were examined, their TCRB CDR3s proved moderately but significantly shorter in all four CD4+ subsets. The study left unresolved whether HLA type influences TCRB rearrangement.

V lost 5 bases and J 0 bases, leaving 9 bases between the germline ends. Germline V lookup: CDR1 SGHTA, CDR2 FQGTGA. This CDR3 has 14 amino acids. The sequenced template was cDNA made from the entire isolated RNA. Sequencing was performed with immunoSEQ multiplex PCR; in TCRdb, only in-frame clones are kept and a portion is missing. The sample contains about 620,000 clones, 15% to 18% of which appear only once. Sequenced: naive CD4+ T cells from blood. The chain combines TRBV7-3 with TRBJ2-3, with unresolved D. This TCR derives from a man between 18 and 29 years old in good health. The CDR3 spells CASSPASSTDTQYF. CDR3 coding DNA: TGTGCCAGCAGCCCCGCCTCTAGCACAGATACGCAGTATTTT.